A single sample gave rise to the 26 T cell receptor beta chains below, sequenced in a study of shared clonotypes between healthy human individuals. The assay was immunoSEQ multiplex PCR, and TCRdb's table has in-frame clones only and misses some. The sample has 2 million to 2.5 million clones, just over 90% seen once. Sequencing was performed on naive CD4+ T cells from PBMCs. Subset indicated: CD45RA+ positively selected. These TCRs come from a man aged 18-30 years in good health. Some clones in this sample may be carry-over from other donors' samples.

The chain joins TRBV6-5 to TRBJ1-1; no definite D call. The CDR3 totals 11 residues. CDR1 is MNHEY, CDR2 SVGAGI, per germline. Trimming cost V 5 bases and J 8 bases, with 9 bases left between them. In nucleotides, the CDR3 is TGTGCCAGCAGTCGGGGTTCCGAAGCTTTCTTT. This codes for CASSRGSEAFF.

The chain links TRBV30 to TRBJ2-1; 8 bases line up with TRBD1. The germline gives CDR1 GTSNPN, CDR2 SVGIG (reference sequence). This CDR3 contains 14 residues. V trimming: 3 bases; J trimming: 5 bases; junction bases outside the gene matches: 6. The CDR3 spells CAWRRTGLDNEQFF. The CDR3 nucleotides read TGTGCCTGGAGGAGGACAGGGCTGGACAATGAGCAGTTCTTC.

The V and J genes are TRBV2 and TRBJ1-4; D is undetermined. The CDR3 loop spans 15 amino acids. Germline lookup yields CDR1 SNHLY and CDR2 FYNNEI. Trimming removed 6 bases from V and 8 bases from J, with 19 bases in between. CDR3 nucleotides: TGTGCCAGCAGGGCAGCGGGGTTCGTCATGGAAAAACTGTTTTTT. Amino acid sequence: CASRAAGFVMEKLFF.

The gene calls are TRBV6-6 and TRBJ1-1, with TRBD1 as a possible D gene (5 bases). V dropped 6 bases and J dropped 4 bases, with 18 bases sitting between them. Germline CDR1 is MNHNY and CDR2 is SVGAGI (reference sequence). The CDR3 spans 15 residues. CDR3 residues: CASSGTGGRSTEAFF. The DNA of the CDR3 is TGTGCCAGCAGCGGGACGGGAGGCCGGAGCACTGAAGCTTTCTTT.

A single count supports this clone. J is TRBJ2-2 and V is TRBV7-9; D might be TRBD1 or TRBD2, each matching 6 bases. V was clipped by 5 bases and J by 7 bases, with 17 bases between them. This CDR3 has 15 amino acids. CDR1 SEHNR and CDR2 FQNEAQ come from the germline V gene (reference sequence). The CDR3 sequence is CASSQSGALGGELFF. The CDR3 DNA sequence: TGTGCCAGCAGCCAATCGGGGGCGCTTGGCGGGGAGCTGTTTTTT.

The rearrangement links TRBV6-4 to TRBJ2-3; 9 bases align to TRBD2. CDR1 is MRHNA and CDR2 is SNTAGT in the germline V gene. The CDR3 is made up of 14 amino acids. With 6 bases clipped from V and 6 bases from J, the junction kept 7 bases outside the gene matches. The CDR3 sequence is CASSPGLAPDTQYF. For the CDR3, the DNA is TGTGCCAGCAGCCCGGGACTAGCACCCGATACGCAGTATTTT.

V is TRBV27 and J is TRBJ2-7, with 9 bases fitting TRBD1. The germline V gene encodes CDR1 MNHEY and CDR2 SMNVEV (reference sequence). The CDR3 loop spans 11 amino acids. The trim removed 5 bases at V and 10 bases at J, leaving 3 bases unmatched. The CDR3 DNA sequence: TGTGCCAGCAGTGGACAGGGGTCCCAGTACTTC. Its protein product is CASSGQGSQYF.

V gene TRBV28 combines with J gene TRBJ2-7; the match to TRBD2 covers 9 bases. The CDR3 covers 13 residues. Germline values: CDR1 MDHEN, CDR2 SYDVKM. With V trimmed by 8 bases and J by 7 bases, 9 bases remained unmatched. CDR3: CASVGLAGGEQYF. CDR3 bases: TGTGCCAGCGTGGGACTAGCCGGTGGTGAGCAGTACTTC.

The chain employs TRBV7-2 and TRBJ1-5; the match to TRBD1 covers 7 bases. Per the germline V gene, CDR1 is SGHTA and CDR2 is FQGNSA. V was clipped by 4 bases and J by 0 bases; unmatched bases: 3. The CDR3 spans 15 residues. CDR3 DNA sequence: TGTGCCAGCAGCTCCCAGGGGGGTAGCAATCAGCCCCAGCATTTT. The encoded protein is CASSSQGGSNQPQHF.

The chain joins TRBV7-2 to TRBJ2-5; D gene ambiguous. The ends were cut back, 2 bases at V and 2 bases at J, with 6 bases in the middle. Per germline, CDR1 SGHTA and CDR2 FQGNSA. This CDR3 comprises 13 residues. The CDR3 nucleotides read TGTGCCAGCAGCTTACTCCCGCAAGAGACCCAGTACTTC. Its translation: CASSLLPQETQYF. Looking up the rest from reference TRBV7-2 and TRBJ2-5 gives the full variable domain: GAGVSQSPSNKVTEKGKDVELRCDPISGHTALYWYRQSLGQGLEFLIYFQGNSAPDKSGLPSDRFSAERTGGSVSTLTIQRTQQEDSAVYLCASSLLPQETQYFGPGTRLLVL.

The chain employs TRBV28 and TRBJ2-5; D may be TRBD1 or TRBD2 (5 bases each). V lost 6 bases and J lost 1, with 15 bases in between. The CDR3 loop spans 15 amino acids. CDR1 is MDHEN and CDR2 is SYDVKM in the germline V gene. The CDR3 DNA reads TGTGCCAGCAGCCGAAACCGGGACCGCCAAGAGACCCAGTACTTC. This codes for CASSRNRDRQETQYF.

The chain joins TRBV5-1 to TRBJ2-3; 10 nucleotides agree with TRBD2. V lost 1 base and J lost 4; bases outside the gene matches: 6. Germline lookup yields CDR1 SGHRS and CDR2 YFSETQ. The CDR3 runs 16 residues. The DNA of the CDR3 is TGCGCCAGCAGCTTGCAGCTAGCGGGAGCGTCAGATACGCAGTATTTT. Its translation is CASSLQLAGASDTQYF.

This clone was observed once. The genes are TRBV6-5 and TRBJ1-5, with D possibly TRBD1 on 6 matching bases. The germline V gene encodes CDR1 MNHEY and CDR2 SVGAGI. V was pared by 6 bases and J by 6 bases, with 15 bases between. The CDR3 has 14 amino acids. CDR3 sequence: CASSQTGGGQPQHF. CDR3 nucleotides: TGTGCCAGCAGCCAGACAGGTGGCGGTCAGCCCCAGCATTTT.

CDR3 bases: TGCGCCAGCAGCGTCCCGGGCGGGGCCCCTCGGGACGAGCAGTACTTC. Translating it yields CASSVPGGAPRDEQYF. The chain uses TRBV5-1 and TRBJ2-7; maybe TRBD2 (6 bases). The germline V gene has CDR1 SGHRS and CDR2 YFSETQ. The V and J ends lost 4 bases and 5 bases respectively, with 22 bases between them. This CDR3 spans 16 amino acids.

The chain combines TRBV28 with TRBJ1-2, with D possibly matching TRBD1 (6 bases). The V end lost 11 bases, the J end lost 5 bases, and 15 bases lay between the germline ends. Germline lookup yields CDR1 MDHEN and CDR2 SYDVKM. The CDR3 has 12 residues. CDR3 protein: CASVDSEYGYTF. CDR3 DNA sequence: TGTGCCTCCGTGGACAGTGAATATGGCTACACCTTC.

In the case of this clone: The sample holds other DNA sequences that translate to the same CDR3. V is TRBV7-9 and J is TRBJ1-1; D is undetermined. CDR1 SEHNR and CDR2 FQNEAQ come from the germline V gene (reference sequence). The ends were cut back, 2 bases at V and 0 bases at J, with 10 bases in the middle. CDR3 size: 15 residues. The CDR3 sequence is CASSLSPGMNTEAFF. CDR3 nucleotide sequence: TGTGCCAGCAGCTTAAGTCCGGGGATGAACACTGAAGCTTTCTTT.

V and J are TRBV5-4 and TRBJ1-2; possible D gene TRBD1, 6 bases. V was clipped by 3 bases and J by 3 bases, with 18 bases between them. Looked up from germline, CDR1 is SGHNT and CDR2 is YYREEE (reference sequence). The CDR3 extends over 16 amino acids. The CDR3 region has the DNA TGTGCCAGCAGCTCACCCGTCCCCGGACAGTACTATGGCTACACCTTC. Encoded protein: CASSSPVPGQYYGYTF.

The V and J genes are TRBV5-5 and TRBJ2-7; D is ambiguous. Germline V gene sequence: CDR1 SGHKS, CDR2 YYEKEE (reference sequence). V was pared by 4 bases and J by 2 bases, with 10 bases between. The CDR3 runs 13 residues. In DNA, the CDR3 is TGTGCCAGCAGCAGCGTAGGACCCTACGAGCAGTACTTC. The encoded protein is CASSSVGPYEQYF.

The chain carries TRBV7-7 and TRBJ2-2, with a weak D call TRBD1 (6 bases). The CDR3 is 14 residues long. V was pared by 5 bases and J by 4 bases, with 11 bases between. CDR1 is SSHAT, CDR2 FNYEAQ, per germline (reference sequence). DNA of the CDR3: TGTGCCAGCAGCGCAGGGGTCAGCACCGGGGAGCTGTTTTTT. The encoded protein is CASSAGVSTGELFF.

This clone appeared a single time. The chain has TRBV28 and TRBJ2-1; TRBD1 aligns across 7 bases. J lost 9 bases, V lost 3 bases, and 5 bases had no gene match. Germline CDR1 MDHEN, CDR2 SYDVKM. The CDR3 runs 13 residues. This CDR3 reads CASSFLDRVEQFF. CDR3 coding DNA: TGTGCCAGCAGTTTTCTCGACAGGGTTGAGCAGTTCTTC.

The chain joins TRBV30 to TRBJ2-2; 7 bases map to TRBD1. The CDR3 consists of 13 residues. The V gene's germline CDR1 is GTSNPN and CDR2 SVGIG (reference sequence). V shed 5 bases and J 1 base; nucleotides not matched to a gene: 1. In DNA form, the CDR3 reads TGTGCCTGGGGGACAGTGAACACCGGGGAGCTGTTTTTT. This sequence encodes CAWGTVNTGELFF.

The V and J genes are TRBV29-1 and TRBJ2-1, with D perhaps assigned TRBD1 or TRBD2 (6 bases each). The germline gives CDR1 SQVTM, CDR2 ANQGSEA. Trimming took off 4 bases at V and 9 bases at J, with 16 bases between the two ends. This CDR3 is 13 amino acids long. The CDR3 spells CSVVTPRGVEQFF. The CDR3 coding sequence is TGCAGCGTTGTTACCCCGAGGGGGGTTGAGCAGTTCTTC.

The genes are TRBV4-2 and TRBJ2-5, with 14 nucleotides matching TRBD2. Germline assignment: CDR1 LGHNA and CDR2 YNFKEQ. Trimming took 6 bases from V and 6 from J; bases not matched to a gene: 9. The CDR3 extends over 16 amino acids. This CDR3 reads CASSYGLAGGFKTQYF. The CDR3, as DNA: TGTGCCAGCAGTTATGGACTAGCGGGAGGTTTTAAGACCCAGTACTTC.

This clone has a single count. Other nucleotide sequences from this sample produce the same CDR3. This chain connects TRBV6-1 to TRBJ2-5; D unclear. V shed 3 bases and J shed 2 bases, with 1 base lying between them. This CDR3 is built from 11 residues. Germline values: CDR1 MNHNS, CDR2 SASEGT. CDR3 DNA sequence: TGTGCCAGCAGTGATCAAGAGACCCAGTACTTC. As protein: CASSDQETQYF.

About this clone itself: This sample also contains other DNA sequences that code for the same CDR3. The chain joins TRBV4-1 to TRBJ1-2; 7 bases fit TRBD1. Germline V gives CDR1 MGHRA, CDR2 YSYEKL. CDR3 length: 13 amino acids. The trim removed 1 base at V and 5 bases at J, leaving 1 base unmatched. DNA of the CDR3: TGCGCCAGCAGCCAAGGGACAGGTTATGGCTACACCTTC. This gives the protein CASSQGTGYGYTF.

CDR3: CASSSSLYGELFF. The CDR3 DNA reads as TGTGCCAGCAGTTCCTCTTTGTACGGGGAGCTGTTTTTT. The chain recombines TRBV6-5 with TRBJ2-2; D is ambiguous. In germline, CDR1 is MNHEY, CDR2 SVGAGI. Trimming took 4 bases from V and 7 from J, leaving 10 bases between them. This CDR3 has 13 amino acids.